The TCR beta chain described here comes from a study of blood T cell repertoires in COVID-19. Study at large: T cells, B-cell-depleted T cells, or PBMCs supplied cDNA or gDNA.

Clones were sequenced by immunoSEQ multiplex PCR, and TCRdb holds only the in-frame ones, with some missing. The repertoire consists of about 220,000 clones, with around 90% occurring once and the leading ten covering approximately 14%. Germline values: CDR1 KGHSH, CDR2 LQKENI. The CDR3 has 13 amino acids. Trimming stripped 6 bases from V and 3 bases from J, with 12 bases between. This clone was found a few times. What was sequenced was PBMCs or T cells enriched from blood (not recorded which). V and J are TRBV18 and TRBJ2-7; D possibly corresponds to TRBD2 (5 bases). This sequence was found in a woman aged 45-65 years with acute COVID-19. CDR3: CASSPGSDYEQYF. The DNA of the CDR3 is TGTGCCAGCTCTCCGGGAAGTGACTACGAGCAGTACTTC.